This TCR beta chain was sequenced in a study of shared clonotypes between healthy human individuals. Study findings and constraints: Relative to their counterparts shared across all four donors, non-shared clonotypes exhibited diminished generation probabilities.

The CDR3 has 16 amino acids. The germline V gene encodes CDR1 SGHNT and CDR2 YENEEA. V was pared by 2 bases and J by 0 bases, with 11 bases between. On this clone itself: Its antigen is still unknown.

Once extracted for a subset, genomic DNA was divided evenly among several immunoSEQ plates. In the source study's methods: Junction-only sequences without quality scores came from ImmunoSEQ, so filtering differed. This table comes from immunoSEQ multiplex PCR, and its TCRdb copy is limited to in-frame clones, with some not included. The V and J calls and clone size are taken from that table; D and trimming were inferred from the DNA. The table records approximately 2.4 million clones, almost 96% of them present only once. Sequences were obtained from naive CD4+ T cells sorted from blood. Subset here: CD45RA+ positively selected. The receptor was derived from a young man in good health. V usage is TRBV11-3 and J usage is TRBJ2-1, with a possible D match to TRBD2 (6 bases). DNA for the CDR3: TGTGCCAGCAGCTTATATGGAGGGAGCTCCTACAATGAGCAGTTCTTC. Its protein is CASSLYGGSSYNEQFF.